The rows below give T cell receptor beta chains drawn from one sample of a study of shared clonotypes between healthy human individuals. Assay used: immunoSEQ multiplex PCR; TCRdb lists only in-frame clones, some missing. Of over 700,000 clones in the sample, 55% to 80% were seen once. Sequencing was performed on memory CD4+ T cells sorted from blood. These receptors were taken from a woman in her thirties in good health. The CDR3 runs from the conserved cysteine through the conserved F or W. D genes are given only for firm matches. Size is stated for part of the rows, as once, few or many counts, or as a class when the clone is expanded.

V	size	J	D	DNA	CDR3
TRBV21-1	once	TRBJ2-2	NA	TGTGCCAGCAGCAAAGGTCCCAATTCAAACACCGGGGAGCTGTTTTTT	CASSKGPNSNTGELFF
TRBV9	NA	TRBJ1-1	NA	TGTGCCAGCAGCGTTGATAATTCGAACACTGAAGCTTTCTTT	CASSVDNSNTEAFF
TRBV6-1	NA	TRBJ1-5	NA	TGTGCCAGCAGGTACAGGTTAAGCAATCAGCCCCAGCATTTT	CASRYRLSNQPQHF
TRBV6-6	few	TRBJ2-6	NA	TGTGCCAGCAGCTTCAGCAGCTCTGGGGCCAACGTCCTGACTTTC	CASSFSSSGANVLTF
TRBV11-3	few	TRBJ2-2	TRBD2	TGTGCCAGTTCTAGCGGGAGGGCCGACACCGGGGAGCTGTTTTTT	CASSSGRADTGELFF
TRBV29-1	NA	TRBJ2-3	TRBD2	TGCAGCGTGAAGGGACTAGCGGGTGAGGAAACAGATACGCAGTATTTT	CSVKGLAGEETDTQYF
TRBV28	NA	TRBJ2-7	NA	TGTGCCAGCAGGCCGGGTGGCGCATCCTACGAGCAGTACTTC	CASRPGGASYEQYF
TRBV6-5	NA	TRBJ1-5	TRBD1	TGTGCCAGCAGCCGCACCGGGACAGCTAGACAGCCCCAGCATTTT	CASSRTGTARQPQHF
TRBV2	NA	TRBJ2-1	TRBD2	TGTGCCAGCAGAGGACTAGCGCATGAGCAGTTCTTC	CASRGLAHEQFF
TRBV7-2	NA	TRBJ2-7	NA	TGTGCCAGCAGCTTAGCGGGAGCTTACGAGCAGTACTTC	CASSLAGAYEQYF
TRBV18	NA	TRBJ2-3	NA	TGTGCCAGCCGGGGGGCTTCGGCTAGCACAGATACGCAGTATTTT	CASRGASASTDTQYF
TRBV29-1	NA	TRBJ2-5	TRBD1	TGCAGCGTTCACCGGGACAGGGGCGGCGAGACCCAGTACTTC	CSVHRDRGGETQYF
TRBV7-3	NA	TRBJ2-5	NA	TGTGCCAGCAGCCCCGGGTCGGGCGAGACCCAGTACTTC	CASSPGSGETQYF
TRBV10-3	NA	TRBJ2-3	NA	TGTGCCATCAGTGACCCTGGAAGGGGGGCCACAGATACGCAGTATTTT	CAISDPGRGATDTQYF
TRBV18	NA	TRBJ2-2	NA	TGTGCCAGCTCACCAGGGAAGGATTCCACCGGGGAGCTGTTTTTT	CASSPGKDSTGELFF
TRBV25-1	NA	TRBJ2-3	TRBD2	TGTGCCAGCAGTGAACCGGGACTAGTAACGGATACGCAGTATTTT	CASSEPGLVTDTQYF
TRBV18	few	TRBJ1-5	NA	TGTGCCAGCTCACCCGACAGATATCAGCCCCAGCATTTT	CASSPDRYQPQHF
TRBV2	NA	TRBJ2-1	TRBD1	TGTGCCAGCCAAGACGGGACAGGGTGGTATGAGCAGTTCTTC	CASQDGTGWYEQFF
TRBV5-1	once	TRBJ2-3	TRBD2	TGCGCCAGCAGCTTGGTGGCGGGAGGGCCCGCAGATACGCAGTATTTT	CASSLVAGGPADTQYF
TRBV7-2	NA	TRBJ2-2	NA	TGTGCCAGCAGCCCCGGAGGGTACACCGGGGAGCTGTTTTTT	CASSPGGYTGELFF
TRBV7-8	NA	TRBJ2-1	NA	TGTGCCAGCAGCTTAGGCGGGAAGCAGTTCTTC	CASSLGGKQFF
TRBV5-5	NA	TRBJ2-3	NA	TGTGCCAGCAGCTTGGTTTCGTACAGGGCGCTGGATACGCAGTATTTT	CASSLVSYRALDTQYF
TRBV10-3	few	TRBJ2-1	NA	TGTGCCATCAGTGATTCTTACAGGGTCAATGAGCAGTTCTTC	CAISDSYRVNEQFF
TRBV2	NA	TRBJ2-5	TRBD2	TGTGCCAGCAGTGTTGTAGCGGGAGGGGGCGAGACCCAGTACTTC	CASSVVAGGGETQYF
TRBV6-1	NA	TRBJ2-1	NA	TGTGCCAGCAGTGAAGGGCTAGCGACCCAGCAGTTCTTC	CASSEGLATQQFF
TRBV14	once	TRBJ2-3	NA	TGTGCCAGCAGCCAACTGATGGCCCCAGATACGCAGTATTTT	CASSQLMAPDTQYF
TRBV30	NA	TRBJ2-2	NA	TGTGCCTGGGGGGAGACTAACACCGGGGAGCTGTTTTTT	CAWGETNTGELFF
TRBV2	NA	TRBJ1-5	NA	TGTGCCAGCAGTGTTTCCAGGAACAATCAGCCCCAGCATTTT	CASSVSRNNQPQHF
TRBV5-1	NA	TRBJ2-6	TRBD1	TGCGCCAGCAGGCCAGGGGGCCCCGGGGCCAACGTCCTGACTTTC	CASRPGGPGANVLTF
TRBV15	NA	TRBJ2-1	NA	TGTGCCACCAGCAACAGGGGGGAGGGCAATGAGCAGTTCTTC	CATSNRGEGNEQFF
TRBV5-1	few	TRBJ2-1	NA	TGCGCCAGCAGCTTGATGGGAAGAGCCTCCTACAATGAGCAGTTCTTC	CASSLMGRASYNEQFF
TRBV2	NA	TRBJ2-1	NA	TGTGCCAGCAGTGATTTGGGGCTGATGAATTTCAATGAGCAGTTCTTC	CASSDLGLMNFNEQFF
TRBV6-5	NA	TRBJ2-4	NA	TGTGCCAGCAGTTATGGGGGTAGGGTCATTCAGTACTTC	CASSYGGRVIQYF
TRBV19	NA	TRBJ2-2	NA	TGTGCCAGTAGCCTTTGGACACTCTCCACCGGGGAGCTGTTTTTT	CASSLWTLSTGELFF
TRBV16	NA	TRBJ1-5	TRBD1	TGTGCCAGCAGCCAACGACAGGGGGCGGATCAGCCCCAGCATTTT	CASSQRQGADQPQHF
TRBV28	once	TRBJ2-1	TRBD2	TGTGCCAGCAAGGCCGGGACTAGCGGGAGGGCGTTCGGGCAGTTCTTC	CASKAGTSGRAFGQFF
TRBV5-6	NA	TRBJ1-3	NA	TGTGCCAGCAGGCCCAGGGTCGGAAACACCATATATTTT	CASRPRVGNTIYF
TRBV25-1	few	TRBJ1-2	TRBD1	TGTGCCAGCACCCACGAAAAAGGGGGCGGCTACACCTTC	CASTHEKGGGYTF
TRBV7-8	NA	TRBJ1-5	TRBD1	TGTGCCAGCAGGGTACAGGGGGCGGGTCAGCCCCAGCATTTT	CASRVQGAGQPQHF
TRBV5-4	once	TRBJ2-3	TRBD2	TGTGCCAGCAGCACCGATAGCGGGAGGGCAGGAGATACGCAGTATTTT	CASSTDSGRAGDTQYF
TRBV27	many	TRBJ1-2	NA	TGTGCCAGCAGTTTATCCCCCTTAAATGGCTACACCTTC	CASSLSPLNGYTF
TRBV7-9	NA	TRBJ1-4	NA	TGTGCCAGCAGCTTAGTCGGAGCAACTAATGAAAAACTGTTTTTT	CASSLVGATNEKLFF
TRBV5-1	NA	TRBJ1-1	NA	TGCGCCAGCAGCCCCGCCGGGTCCACTGAAGCTTTCTTT	CASSPAGSTEAFF
TRBV28	NA	TRBJ1-5	NA	TGTGCCAGCAGTTTGACCTATAGCAATCAGCCCCAGCATTTT	CASSLTYSNQPQHF
TRBV5-1	NA	TRBJ2-7	TRBD1	TGCGCCAGCAGCTTGGGCGCAGGGGGCATTCTTCCCTACGAGCAGTACTTC	CASSLGAGGILPYEQYF
TRBV5-1	NA	TRBJ2-1	TRBD2	TGCGCCAGCAGGCCGACTAGCGGTTACAATGAGCAGTTCTTC	CASRPTSGYNEQFF
TRBV6-1	NA	TRBJ1-1	NA	TGTGCCAGCAGTACTCGACAGCAGGGCACTGAAGCTTTCTTT	CASSTRQQGTEAFF
TRBV13	NA	TRBJ1-1	NA	TGTGCCAGCAGCTTAGTAGGGGCCTCGAACACTGAAGCTTTCTTT	CASSLVGASNTEAFF
TRBV2	NA	TRBJ2-2	TRBD1	TGTGCCAGCTCCGGACAGGGGGGCGACACCGGGGAGCTGTTTTTT	CASSGQGGDTGELFF
TRBV25-1	few	TRBJ2-5	TRBD2	TGTGCCAGCAGTGATACCGGGGCGGGAGGGAAACAAGAGACCCAGTACTTC	CASSDTGAGGKQETQYF
TRBV11-2	NA	TRBJ2-5	NA	TGTGCCAGCAGGTGGGGGCGCGAGACCCAGTACTTC	CASRWGRETQYF
TRBV5-4	NA	TRBJ2-1	TRBD2	TGTGCCAGCAGCCGGGGGACTAGCGGATACAATGAGCAGTTCTTC	CASSRGTSGYNEQFF
TRBV2	NA	TRBJ2-5	TRBD2	TGTGCCAGCACGGGACTAGCGGAAGGGGAGACCCAGTACTTC	CASTGLAEGETQYF
TRBV19	NA	TRBJ2-5	TRBD2	TGTGCCAGTACCCCCGGAGCGGGAGGAGCAGAGACCCAGTACTTC	CASTPGAGGAETQYF
TRBV28	NA	TRBJ1-2	NA	TGTGCCAGTACCGGGGTCAATTGGGGCTACACCTTC	CASTGVNWGYTF
TRBV22-1	NA	TRBJ1-2	NA	TGTCCTGGGAGCCTACAAGCGAGAAAGACCTATGGCTACACCTTC	CPGSLQARKTYGYTF
TRBV5-1	NA	TRBJ2-6	NA	TGCGCCAGCAGCTTACGGACCCTGAAGACTGGGGCCAACGTCCTGACTTTC	CASSLRTLKTGANVLTF
TRBV14	NA	TRBJ2-7	NA	TGTGCCAGCAGCCCTCACGTGGGACACCTCTACGAGCAGTACTTC	CASSPHVGHLYEQYF
TRBV19	NA	TRBJ2-2	TRBD1	TGTGCCAGTAGTATACTGGGACAGGGAAGGAACACCGGGGAGCTGTTTTTT	CASSILGQGRNTGELFF
TRBV4-2	NA	TRBJ2-7	TRBD1	TGTGCCAGCAGTCCGGACAGGGTTTCTCTGTACTTC	CASSPDRVSLYF